This TCR beta chain appears in the sequencing data of a study of breast tumors, draining lymph nodes, adjacent tissues. Study conclusions and caveats: Most tumor T cells seemingly derive from lymph node, then expand in tumor. Luminal-like breast cancer showed significantly higher tumor–nontumor repertoire similarity than basal-like. Tumors had less TCR diversity than lymph nodes, more than nontumor tissue.

TCRdb itself ran the multiplex PCR reads through MiXCR, one entry per CDR3 protein. The table includes about 180,000 distinct CDR3 sequences, about 34% detected once. In regard to this clonotype: What it binds is not known. A much larger clone differs by one base, so this may be a read error.

This CDR3 is 15 amino acids long. Germline V CDR1 and CDR2: SGHNT, YYREEE (reference sequence). Trimming took off 0 bases at V and 4 bases at J, with 11 bases between the two ends. Samples came from axillary lymph nodes draining the breast cancer. The chain links TRBV5-4 to TRBJ1-3; possible D gene TRBD1, 5 bases. The origin of this receptor is a female donor with breast cancer. Some clones in this sample may be carry-over from other donors' samples. The material sequenced was axillary lymph node tissue. This CDR3 reads CASSLGRAVGNTIYF. CDR3 sequence (DNA): TGTGCCAGCAGCTTGGGCAGGGCGGTCGGAAACACCATATATTTT.